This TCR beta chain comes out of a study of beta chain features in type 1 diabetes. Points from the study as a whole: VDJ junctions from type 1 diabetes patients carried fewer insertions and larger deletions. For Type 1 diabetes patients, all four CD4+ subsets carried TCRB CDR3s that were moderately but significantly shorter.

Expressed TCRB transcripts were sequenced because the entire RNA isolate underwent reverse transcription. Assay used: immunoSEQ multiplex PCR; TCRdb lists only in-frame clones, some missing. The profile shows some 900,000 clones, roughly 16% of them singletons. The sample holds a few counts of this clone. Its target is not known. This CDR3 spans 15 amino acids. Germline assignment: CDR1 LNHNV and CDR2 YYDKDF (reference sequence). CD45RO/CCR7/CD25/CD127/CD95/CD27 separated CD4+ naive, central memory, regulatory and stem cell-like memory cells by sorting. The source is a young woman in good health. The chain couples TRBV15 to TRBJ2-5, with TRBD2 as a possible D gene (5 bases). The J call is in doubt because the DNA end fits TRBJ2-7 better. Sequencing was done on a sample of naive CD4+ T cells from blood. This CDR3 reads CATSRDWGDSYEQYF. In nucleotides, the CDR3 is TGTGCCACCAGCAGAGATTGGGGAGACTCCTACGAGCAGTACTTC.